This TCR beta chain was identified during a study of T cell changes during pregnancy in multiple sclerosis. Profiling relied on immunoSEQ multiplex PCR, and the TCRdb table lists in-frame clones only, not all of them. Here the sample spans 30,000 to 45,000 clones, 88% being singletons. The junction had 9 bases not matched to a gene; V was cut back by 4 bases and J by 9 bases. The CDR3 is 15 residues long. Germline assignment: CDR1 SGHTA and CDR2 FQGTGA. This TCR came from a female donor with multiple sclerosis, enrolled in a pregnancy study. V and J are TRBV7-3 and TRBJ2-4, with 10 bases aligning to TRBD2. Sequenced material: CD4+ T cells from peripheral blood mononuclear cells, taken in the first trimester of pregnancy. In nucleotides, the CDR3 is TGTGCCAGCAGCTCTGGCCTAGCGGGGGAAGGCATTCAGTACTTC. Protein sequence: CASSSGLAGEGIQYF.